This paragraph covers one TCR beta chain sequence. Its antigen is undetermined. Specified time point: pretreatment peripheral blood. Diagnoses among patients were locally advanced or metastatic urothelial carcinoma. Germline trimming cut 2 bases from V and 6 bases from J; bases unmatched to any gene: 7. The length of the CDR3 is 16 residues. Method: immunoSEQ multiplex PCR; TCRdb's copy keeps in-frame clones and lacks some. The sample records about 130,000 clones, about 88% being singletons. The entry originates in a study of PD-L1 blockade in urothelial cancer. For the study at large: A median of approximately 150,000 T cells was found in the blood samples.

Study conclusions and caveats: Patients who had durable benefit saw their tumor-associated blood clones expand more at 3 weeks.

This sample comprised PBMCs, obtained around atezolizumab (anti-PD-L1) treatment. V usage is TRBV5-3 and J usage is TRBJ2-2, with 10 nucleotides matching TRBD2. TRBV5-3 is marked as an open reading frame, function uncertain. The TCR was taken from a man in his forties or fifties with urothelial cancer. CDR3 region: CARSLTSGIRAGELFF. CDR3 in DNA: TGTGCCAGAAGCTTAACTAGCGGGATTAGGGCCGGGGAGCTGTTTTTT.